These 17 T cell receptor beta chains were sequenced from one sample in a study of siplizumab effects on memory and regulatory T cells. Measured with immunoSEQ multiplex PCR; TCRdb has only the in-frame clones, and not every one. The table includes about 120,000 clones, around nine tenths detected once. The sequenced sample consisted of CD4+ T cells sorted from blood. Receptors were obtained from a human donor in good health.

The chain has TRBV7-3 and TRBJ2-2; 11 bases are a match to TRBD2. The CDR3 extends over 16 amino acids. Germline CDR1 reads SGHTA; CDR2 reads FQGTGA. V lost 3 bases to trimming and J lost 7 bases; unmatched junction nucleotides: 7. CDR3 in DNA: TGTGCCAGCAGCTTTGGTAGCGGGAGGGCCGGCGGGGAGCTGTTTTTT. It specifies CASSFGSGRAGGELFF.

This chain uses TRBV7-2 with TRBJ2-5; possibly TRBD1 or TRBD2 for D (5 bases each). The CDR3 runs to 13 residues. V was shortened by 5 bases and J by 7 bases, with 14 bases between the two germline ends. Germline assignment: CDR1 SGHTA and CDR2 FQGNSA. DNA for the CDR3: TGTGCCAGCAGCCTGCCGGGGCCGGGGACCCAGTACTTC. The encoded protein is CASSLPGPGTQYF.

The V call is TRBV5-8, the J call TRBJ2-3, with D possibly being TRBD2 (5 bases). The CDR3 contains 16 residues. Germline V gene data show CDR1 as SGHTS and CDR2 as YDEGEE. The V end lost 0 bases, the J end lost 3 bases, and 14 bases lay between the germline ends. The CDR3 spells CASSLGASGGTDTQYF. The CDR3 DNA reads TGTGCCAGCAGCTTGGGCGCGAGCGGCGGGACAGATACGCAGTATTTT.

V usage is TRBV9 and J usage is TRBJ2-1, with TRBD1 matching 7 bases. The CDR3 has 15 residues. The J segment lost 2 bases and the V segment lost 3 bases, leaving 5 bases of the junction unmatched. Germline lookup yields CDR1 SGDLS and CDR2 YYNGEE. This CDR3 is CASSGRDRPYNEQFF. DNA for the CDR3: TGTGCCAGCAGCGGCCGGGACAGACCCTACAATGAGCAGTTCTTC.

The chain recombines TRBV28 with TRBJ2-5; no definite D call. CDR1 is MDHEN and CDR2 is SYDVKM in the germline V gene. V shed 2 bases and J shed 7 bases, with 11 bases lying between them. The CDR3 loop spans 13 amino acids. The CDR3 is CASSLEGFSTQYF. For the CDR3, the DNA is TGTGCCAGCAGTTTAGAAGGTTTTTCGACCCAGTACTTC.

The chain links TRBV6-1 to TRBJ2-3; the match to TRBD1 covers 7 bases. V shed 3 bases, J shed 6 bases, and the junction held 15 bases outside the gene matches. In germline, CDR1 is MNHNS, CDR2 SASEGT. The CDR3 loop spans 17 amino acids. In DNA, the CDR3 is TGTGCCAGCAGTGACCTTGCCCGGACAGGTCCCAGGGATACGCAGTATTTT. This codes for CASSDLARTGPRDTQYF.

A few counts support this clone. The gene calls are TRBV10-1 and TRBJ1-5, with D maybe TRBD1 (5 bases). Germline V lookup: CDR1 WNHNN, CDR2 SYGVQD (reference sequence). V dropped 3 bases and J dropped 4 bases, with 7 bases sitting between them. This CDR3 comprises 13 residues. CDR3 nucleotide sequence: TGCGCCAGCAGTGACAGGGAAAATCAGCCCCAGCATTTT. As protein: CASSDRENQPQHF.

The chain couples TRBV5-6 to TRBJ1-1; 7 bases match TRBD1. The CDR3 has 16 amino acids. V dropped 3 bases and J dropped 1; count of bases not matched to a gene: 9. Germline assignment: CDR1 SGHDT and CDR2 YYEEEE. The CDR3, as DNA: TGTGCCAGCAGCTGGACAACAGGGGTACGGAACACTGAAGCTTTCTTT. Residues: CASSWTTGVRNTEAFF.

The CDR3 DNA follows: TGCGCCAGCAGTGGACAGGGCCCTAACTATGGCTACACCTTC. Amino acids: CASSGQGPNYGYTF. V and J are TRBV10-2 and TRBJ1-2; 7 positions agree with TRBD1. Germline loops: CDR1 WSHSY, CDR2 SAAADI. The V and J ends lost 4 bases and 0 bases, in that order; junction bases with no gene match: 2. The CDR3 has 14 amino acids.

V is TRBV6-1 and J is TRBJ2-7; D tentatively reads TRBD1 or TRBD2 (5 bases each). The germline V and J ends were trimmed by 2 bases and 2 bases, with 16 bases remaining between them. The CDR3 runs 16 residues. Germline CDR1 is MNHNS and CDR2 is SASEGT. CDR3 in amino acids: CASSERGEIWTYEQYF. The CDR3, as DNA: TGTGCCAGCAGTGAAAGAGGGGAAATTTGGACCTACGAGCAGTACTTC.

This clone turned up a few times. This sequence joins TRBV6-1 and TRBJ1-5; no definite D call. Trimming removed 3 bases from V and 7 bases from J, with 7 bases in between. The CDR3 is 12 amino acids. Germline values: CDR1 MNHNS, CDR2 SASEGT. The CDR3 is CASSDPGQPQHF. CDR3 sequence (DNA): TGTGCCAGCAGTGATCCGGGGCAGCCCCAGCATTTT.

The CDR3 coding sequence is TGTGCCAGCAGTTATTCCCCGCATCAGCCCCAGCATTTT. It is translated as CASSYSPHQPQHF. The J gene is TRBJ1-5, the V gene TRBV27; no reliable D call. The V and J ends lost 4 bases and 5 bases respectively, with 9 bases between them. The CDR3 extends over 13 amino acids. The germline V gene has CDR1 MNHEY and CDR2 SMNVEV (reference sequence).

This clone was observed a single time. V gene TRBV7-9 combines with J gene TRBJ2-7, with unresolved D. CDR1 SEHNR and CDR2 FQNEAQ come from the germline V gene (reference sequence). The length of the CDR3 is 11 residues. Between the trimmed V and J ends, which lost 5 bases and 10 bases, there was a span of 12 bases. CDR3 sequence: CASSQNWRQYF. CDR3 coding DNA: TGTGCCAGCAGCCAGAATTGGCGCCAGTACTTC. Combining the CDR3 with reference TRBV7-9 and TRBJ2-7 gives the whole variable domain DTGVSQNPRHKITKRGQNVTFRCDPISEHNRLYWYRQTLGQGPEFLTYFQNEAQLEKSRLLSDRFSAERPKGSFSTLEIQRTEQGDSAMYLCASSQNWRQYFGPGTRLTVT.

In its sample, this clone was seen a few times. This CDR3 reads CASSYRWDGYTF. CDR3 coding DNA: TGTGCCAGCAGTTACCGATGGGATGGCTACACCTTC. The V call is TRBV6-5, the J call TRBJ1-2; D unclear. The CDR3 is made up of 12 amino acids. V lost 2 bases and J 6 bases, leaving 7 bases between the germline ends. Germline-derived CDR1 and CDR2 are MNHEY and SVGAGI.

In this sample, this clone turned up once. This sequence joins TRBV14 and TRBJ2-6, with D unresolved. The germline V gene has CDR1 SGHDN and CDR2 FVKESK. CDR3 size: 16 residues. The V gene lost 4 bases and the J gene lost 4 bases, with 14 bases spanning the gap. The CDR3 sequence is CASSPVHFSGANVLTF. The CDR3 DNA reads TGTGCCAGCAGCCCGGTACATTTTTCAGGGGCCAACGTCCTGACTTTC.

The rearrangement links TRBV18 to TRBJ2-1; D remains ambiguous. CDR1 KGHSH and CDR2 LQKENI come from the germline V gene. V gave up 3 bases and J gave up 4 bases, with 10 bases separating them. The CDR3 is made up of 14 amino acids. The CDR3, as DNA: TGTGCCAGCTCACCTCCCGCGGCTTACAATGAGCAGTTCTTC. This translates into CASSPPAAYNEQFF.

This chain links TRBV2 with TRBJ2-5; D remains unclear. This CDR3 spans 11 amino acids. V dropped 7 bases and J dropped 5 bases, with 8 bases sitting between them. In germline, CDR1 is SNHLY, CDR2 FYNNEI. This chain's CDR3 is CASTYMETQYF. The CDR3 DNA is TGTGCCAGCACCTACATGGAGACCCAGTACTTC.